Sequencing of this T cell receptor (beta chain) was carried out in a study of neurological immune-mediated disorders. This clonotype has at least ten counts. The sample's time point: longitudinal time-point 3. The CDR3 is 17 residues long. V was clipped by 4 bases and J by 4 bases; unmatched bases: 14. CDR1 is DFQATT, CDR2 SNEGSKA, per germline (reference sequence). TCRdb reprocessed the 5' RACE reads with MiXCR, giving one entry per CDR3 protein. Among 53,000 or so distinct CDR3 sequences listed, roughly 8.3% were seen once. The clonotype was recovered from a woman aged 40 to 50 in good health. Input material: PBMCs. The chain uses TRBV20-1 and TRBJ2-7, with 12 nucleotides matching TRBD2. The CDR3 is CSAISPSGRASGYEQYF. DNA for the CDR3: TGCAGTGCTATTTCGCCTAGCGGGAGGGCCTCGGGATACGAGCAGTACTTC.